Shown below are 32 T cell receptor beta chains from a single sample sequenced in a study of CD8 T cells in ankylosing spondylitis. TCRdb used MiXCR to reprocess the 5' RACE reads, holding one entry per CDR3 protein. The sample lists about 92,000 distinct CDR3 sequences, roughly 10% occurring once. Sequencing was performed on blood, either unsorted or a sorted T cell fraction (not recorded which). These receptors were collected from a male donor with ankylosing spondylitis or in good health (not recorded which).

This clonotype was seen more than once but under ten times. This chain connects TRBV5-1 to TRBJ2-1, with a possible D match to TRBD1 (6 bases). Trimming stripped 10 bases from V and 2 bases from J, with 19 bases between. The CDR3 runs 15 residues. Germline values: CDR1 SGHRS, CDR2 YFSETQ. CDR3 nucleotide sequence: TGCGCCGTCCGCAGGGGCGACGGACCCTACAATGAGCAGTTCTTC. Translation: CAVRRGDGPYNEQFF.

This clonotype was observed at least ten times. The J gene is TRBJ2-1, the V gene TRBV12-3 or TRBV12-4, with 7 bases that match TRBD2. With 8 bases clipped from V and 4 bases from J, the junction kept 8 bases outside the gene matches. CDR3 length: 14 amino acids. DNA of the CDR3: TGTGCCAGCGGACGGGGGGACGTATACAATGAGCAGTTCTTC. Translation gives CASGRGDVYNEQFF.

Ten or more counts support this clonotype. J is TRBJ2-2 and V is TRBV7-8; a possible D gene is TRBD1 (6 bases). V lost 5 bases to trimming and J lost 3 bases, with 10 bases between them. In germline, CDR1 is SGHVS, CDR2 FQNEAQ. The CDR3 has 14 amino acids. The CDR3: CASSRGQYTGELFF. The CDR3 DNA is TGTGCCAGCAGCCGAGGACAGTACACCGGGGAGCTGTTTTTT.

Comment on this clonotype: A read error may be the cause here, since a much bigger clone is one base away. V and J are TRBV28 and TRBJ1-1; TRBD1 is a possible D gene (5 bases). Germline V CDR1 and CDR2: MDHEN, SYDVKM. The length of the CDR3 is 15 residues. V lost 6 bases, J lost 1 base, and 15 bases lay in between. CDR3 DNA sequence: TGTGCCAGCAGATCATCCTTCACAGGGAACACTGAAGCTTTCTTT. Its protein product is CASRSSFTGNTEAFF.

A few counts support this clonotype. The rearrangement links TRBV5-4 to TRBJ2-3, with D unclear. This CDR3 is built from 13 residues. The germline V gene has CDR1 SGHNT and CDR2 YYREEE (reference sequence). Trimming took 0 bases from V and 2 from J, leaving 4 bases between them. The CDR3 nucleotides read TGTGCCAGCAGCTTGGACTACACAGATACGCAGTATTTT. Its translation is CASSLDYTDTQYF.

This clonotype was seen many times. The rearrangement joins TRBV7-2 to TRBJ2-7; 9 nucleotides align to TRBD1. Germline CDR1 reads SGHTA; CDR2 reads FQGNSA. V gave up 4 bases and J gave up 1 base; unmatched junction bases: 8. The CDR3 has 16 amino acids. This CDR3 reads CASSSRDRVDSYEQYF. The CDR3 region has the DNA TGTGCCAGCAGCTCTCGGGACAGGGTGGATTCCTACGAGCAGTACTTC.

This clonotype was recorded at least ten times. The chain employs TRBV5-1 and TRBJ2-1, with a weak D call TRBD2 (5 bases). Germline CDR1 and CDR2: SGHRS and YFSETQ. The CDR3 has 14 residues. V lost 0 bases and J lost 9, with 13 bases in between. The CDR3 coding sequence is TGCGCCAGCAGCTTGGGTCCTGGAGGTGGTGAGCAGTTCTTC. This sequence encodes CASSLGPGGGEQFF.

This clonotype was detected many times. The chain joins TRBV20-1 to TRBJ2-1, with D perhaps assigned TRBD1 or TRBD2 (6 bases each). CDR1 is DFQATT and CDR2 is SNEGSKA in the germline V gene (reference sequence). The CDR3 runs 16 residues. Trimming took 1 base from V and 0 from J, leaving 13 bases between them. The CDR3 reads CSARGGKGGSYNEQFF. CDR3 coding DNA: TGCAGTGCTAGAGGCGGGAAAGGGGGCTCCTACAATGAGCAGTTCTTC.

In the case of this clonotype: This sequence may be a read error, since a much larger clone differs from it by one base. The rearrangement uses TRBV7-3 and TRBJ2-5; D uncertain. This CDR3 has 13 amino acids. V lost 5 bases and J lost 5, with 12 bases in between. Germline V CDR1 and CDR2: SGHTA, FQGTGA. This CDR3 reads CASSRARTETQYF. CDR3 bases: TGTGCCAGCAGCCGGGCACGCACGGAGACCCAGTACTTC.

Details on this clonotype: A much larger clone lies a single base off, so this may be a read error. The V and J genes are TRBV2 and TRBJ2-7; tentative D call: TRBD1 (5 bases). Looked up from germline, CDR1 is SNHLY and CDR2 is FYNNEI. Between the trimmed V and J ends, which lost 2 bases and 1 base, there was a span of 9 bases. The CDR3 extends over 14 amino acids. The CDR3 reads CASSEQGRSYEQYF. CDR3 bases: TGTGCCAGCAGTGAACAGGGCAGATCCTACGAGCAGTACTTC. The whole variable domain, remainder taken from reference TRBV2 and TRBJ2-7, is EPEVTQTPSHQVTQMGQEVILRCVPISNHLYFYWYRQILGQKVEFLVSFYNNEISEKSEIFDDQFSVERPDGSNFTLKIRSTKLEDSAMYFCASSEQGRSYEQYFGPGTRLTVT.

This clonotype was detected a few times. The chain's CDR3 is CASSKTGGGGYGYTF. The CDR3 bases are TGTGCCAGCAGTAAGACAGGGGGGGGAGGCTATGGCTACACCTTC. The J gene is TRBJ1-2, the V gene TRBV27, with 9 bases that match TRBD1. Per the germline V gene, CDR1 is MNHEY and CDR2 is SMNVEV (reference sequence). The CDR3 extends over 15 amino acids. The V gene end was trimmed by 5 bases and the J gene end by 4 bases; junction bases not matched to a gene: 8.

As regards this clonotype: A much more abundant neighbour one base away suggests this may be a read error. The rearrangement joins TRBV10-3 to TRBJ1-1; possible D gene TRBD1, 5 bases. CDR1 and CDR2 from the germline V gene are ENHRY and SYGVKD. This CDR3 has 14 amino acids. CDR3 sequence reads: CTISDRQGNTEAFF. The CDR3 DNA sequence: TGTACCATCAGTGACCGTCAGGGGAACACTGAAGCTTTCTTT.

This clonotype was found many times. The CDR3 DNA follows: TGTGCCAGCAGCGGTTTGGGGGATCAGCCCCAGCATTTT. It encodes CASSGLGDQPQHF. This sequence joins TRBV7-9 and TRBJ1-5, with D perhaps matching TRBD1 (5 bases). CDR3 length: 13 amino acids. Trimming removed 5 bases at V and 5 bases at J, with 10 bases between. CDR1 is SEHNR and CDR2 is FQNEAQ in the germline V gene (reference sequence).

This clonotype was seen at least ten times. The chain employs TRBV5-5 and TRBJ1-4; no clear D. V was shortened by 4 bases and J by 3 bases, with 16 bases between the two germline ends. The germline V gene encodes CDR1 SGHKS and CDR2 YYEKEE (reference sequence). The CDR3 has 16 residues. This chain's CDR3 is CASSHSLGTANEKLFF. The CDR3 nucleotides are TGTGCCAGCAGCCATTCGCTAGGAACGGCTAATGAAAAACTGTTTTTT.

This clonotype has at least ten counts. The J gene is TRBJ2-2, the V gene TRBV2; 7 bases align to TRBD2. V lost 8 bases and J lost 4; bases outside the gene matches: 10. From germline, CDR1 is SNHLY and CDR2 FYNNEI. The CDR3 is 15 amino acids. The CDR3 coding sequence is TGTGCCAGCGGGGGGGACTTATACCCCACCGGGGAGCTGTTTTTT. This codes for CASGGDLYPTGELFF.

This clonotype appeared many times. The chain joins TRBV12-3 or TRBV12-4 to TRBJ2-5; D may be TRBD1 or TRBD2 (6 bases each). V lost 7 bases to trimming and J lost 5 bases, with 23 bases between them. The CDR3 is made up of 16 amino acids. The DNA for the CDR3 is TGTGCCAGCAAAGAGGGGGTAGGGGACTTCGGGGAGACCCAGTACTTC. The encoded protein is CASKEGVGDFGETQYF.

Ten or more counts support this clonotype. The chain combines TRBV6-5 with TRBJ2-3, with TRBD2 matching 11 bases. V lost 1 base, J lost 0 bases, and 3 bases stayed unmatched. The germline gives CDR1 MNHEY, CDR2 SVGAGI. The CDR3 contains 17 residues. CDR3 region: CASSYFLAGGSTDTQYF. Written as DNA, the CDR3 is TGTGCCAGCAGTTACTTCCTAGCGGGGGGCAGCACAGATACGCAGTATTTT.

This clonotype was recorded many times. This may come from a read error, since a much larger clone is one base off. This sequence joins TRBV28 and TRBJ2-1, with TRBD1 matching 7 bases. V trimming: 6 bases; J trimming: 5 bases; junction bases outside the gene matches: 13. Germline CDR1 and CDR2: MDHEN and SYDVKM. The CDR3 is 16 residues long. In nucleotides, the CDR3 is TGTGCCAGCAGATATCGACCGGGACAGACTGACAATGAGCAGTTCTTC. This gives the protein CASRYRPGQTDNEQFF.

This clonotype has ten or more counts. The chain uses TRBV5-1 and TRBJ1-1; possible D gene TRBD1, 5 bases. This CDR3 spans 13 amino acids. V gave up 2 bases and J gave up 5 bases, with 10 bases separating them. Germline V gene data show CDR1 as SGHRS and CDR2 as YFSETQ. DNA for the CDR3: TGCGCCAGCAGCTTTGCAGACAGTACTGAAGCTTTCTTT. Translation gives CASSFADSTEAFF.

This clonotype was recorded at least ten times. This chain uses TRBV29-1 with TRBJ2-7; D unclear. The length of the CDR3 is 11 residues. Germline CDR1 is SQVTM and CDR2 is ANQGSEA. The V gene lost 7 bases and the J gene lost 6 bases, with 13 bases spanning the gap. The CDR3 DNA reads as TGCAGCGCCCGGGTCTATGGCGAGCAGTACTTC. Its translation is CSARVYGEQYF.

A remark on this clonotype: Possible read error: a much larger clone is one base away. The genes are TRBV10-2 and TRBJ2-3; TRBD2 matches 8 bases. The CDR3 runs to 14 residues. Germline loops: CDR1 WSHSY, CDR2 SAAADI. The ends lost 5 bases at V and 7 bases at J; junction bases unmatched: 8. The CDR3 spells CASSYGGAKNTQYF. Here the CDR3 DNA reads TGCGCCAGCAGTTACGGGGGGGCCAAAAATACGCAGTATTTT.

This clonotype was counted ten times or more. The rearrangement uses TRBV6-2 or TRBV6-3 and TRBJ2-1; D call uncertain. With 2 bases removed from V and 7 bases from J, the gap between germline ends came to 6 bases. Germline V gene data show CDR1 as MNHEY and CDR2 as SVGEGT. The length of the CDR3 is 12 residues. CDR3 DNA sequence: TGTGCCAGCAGTTACCTGGGAAATGAGCAGTTCTTC. Its protein product is CASSYLGNEQFF.

This clonotype was observed many times. The chain recombines TRBV7-8 with TRBJ2-7; TRBD2 aligns across 7 bases. Germline CDR1 and CDR2: SGHVS and FQNEAQ. This CDR3 contains 16 residues. The ends lost 5 bases at V and 0 bases at J; junction bases unmatched: 10. The DNA of the CDR3 is TGTGCCAGCAGCCCAATCCATGGCGGGAGCTCCTACGAGCAGTACTTC. Encoded protein: CASSPIHGGSSYEQYF.

This clonotype occurred many times. This chain connects TRBV15 to TRBJ2-5, with TRBD2 identical over 13 bases. Germline-derived CDR1 and CDR2 are LNHNV and YYDKDF (reference sequence). The V and J ends lost 2 bases and 4 bases, in that order; junction bases with no gene match: 7. The CDR3 covers 17 residues. The CDR3 here is CATSRTSGGDFAETQYF. In nucleotides, the CDR3 is TGTGCCACCAGCAGAACTAGCGGGGGGGATTTCGCAGAGACCCAGTACTTC. The complete variable domain, with remaining parts taken from reference TRBV15 and TRBJ2-5, reads DAMVIQNPRYQVTQFGKPVTLSCSQTLNHNVMYWYQQKSSQAPKLLFHYYDKDFNNEADTPDNFQSRRPNTSFCFLDIRSPGLGDTAMYLCATSRTSGGDFAETQYFGPGTRLLVL.

About this clonotype: This could be a read error, since a much larger clone is one nucleotide away. The chain employs TRBV12-3 or TRBV12-4 and TRBJ2-7; 11 bases are shared with TRBD2. The CDR3 loop spans 14 amino acids. With V trimmed by 6 bases and J by 6 bases, 7 bases remained unmatched. The CDR3 loop is CASSGLAGPCEQYF. The CDR3 nucleotides read TGTGCCAGCAGCGGACTAGCGGGTCCCTGCGAGCAGTACTTC.

This clonotype was seen ten or more times. V is TRBV6-1 and J is TRBJ2-2, with a possible D match to TRBD2 (6 bases). V lost 5 bases and J 4 bases, leaving 17 bases between the germline ends. From germline, CDR1 is MNHNS and CDR2 SASEGT. The CDR3 is 16 residues long. Written as DNA, the CDR3 is TGTGCCAGCAGTCCCCACCTTTCGGGGGTCACCGGGGAGCTGTTTTTT. Translating it yields CASSPHLSGVTGELFF.

At least ten counts were recorded for this clonotype. J is TRBJ2-2 and V is TRBV20-1; D gene uncertain. Germline V lookup: CDR1 DFQATT, CDR2 SNEGSKA (reference sequence). The CDR3 runs to 15 residues. The germline V and J ends were trimmed by 0 bases and 0 bases, with 8 bases remaining between them. The CDR3 sequence: CSARDGRTNTGELFF. Written as DNA, the CDR3 is TGCAGTGCTAGAGATGGCAGGACGAACACCGGGGAGCTGTTTTTT.

The J gene is TRBJ1-1, the V gene TRBV7-9, with D perhaps matching TRBD1 (5 bases). Trimming shortened V by 5 bases and J by 6 bases, and 19 bases separated the two germline ends. The CDR3 extends over 15 amino acids. Germline V lookup: CDR1 SEHNR, CDR2 FQNEAQ (reference sequence). The CDR3 region is CASSPGALLEAEAFF. CDR3 in DNA: TGTGCCAGCAGCCCTGGGGCCCTCTTAGAGGCTGAAGCTTTCTTT. Based on the CDR3 plus reference TRBV7-9 and TRBJ1-1, the full variable domain is DTGVSQNPRHKITKRGQNVTFRCDPISEHNRLYWYRQTLGQGPEFLTYFQNEAQLEKSRLLSDRFSAERPKGSFSTLEIQRTEQGDSAMYLCASSPGALLEAEAFFGQGTRLTVV.

This clonotype was counted many times. V gene TRBV4-1 combines with J gene TRBJ1-5; D unclear. Trimming removed 3 bases from V and 4 bases from J, with 10 bases in between. The CDR3 loop spans 14 amino acids. The V gene's germline CDR1 is MGHRA and CDR2 YSYEKL. The CDR3 region has the DNA TGCGCCAGCAGCCAGTTTCTCCGGAATCAGCCCCAGCATTTT. Amino acid sequence: CASSQFLRNQPQHF.

This clonotype was seen at least ten times. The chain carries TRBV29-1 and TRBJ1-1; no firm D call. Deletions cut 2 bases from V and 9 bases from J, with 13 bases between. Looked up from germline, CDR1 is SQVTM and CDR2 is ANQGSEA. The length of the CDR3 is 12 residues. The DNA of the CDR3 is TGCAGCGTTGAACCATCCGAGGGAAAAGCTTTCTTT. Translated: CSVEPSEGKAFF.

This clonotype has ten or more counts. The gene calls are TRBV12-3 or TRBV12-4 and TRBJ2-1, with 13 positions matching TRBD2. The CDR3 extends over 17 amino acids. V lost 6 bases and J lost 3; bases outside the gene matches: 8. CDR3 nucleotide sequence: TGTGCCAGCAGCCGGGGCTGGACTAGCGGGGGCTACAATGAGCAGTTCTTC. Encoded protein: CASSRGWTSGGYNEQFF.

This clonotype occurred many times. The chain joins TRBV27 to TRBJ2-4, with TRBD2 matching over 8 bases. The J segment lost 6 bases and the V segment lost 5 bases, leaving 3 bases of the junction unmatched. The CDR3 length is 13 residues. CDR1 MNHEY and CDR2 SMNVEV come from the germline V gene (reference sequence). CDR3 nucleotide sequence: TGTGCCAGCAGTACCCTAGCGGGAAACATTCAGTACTTC. Its protein product is CASSTLAGNIQYF.